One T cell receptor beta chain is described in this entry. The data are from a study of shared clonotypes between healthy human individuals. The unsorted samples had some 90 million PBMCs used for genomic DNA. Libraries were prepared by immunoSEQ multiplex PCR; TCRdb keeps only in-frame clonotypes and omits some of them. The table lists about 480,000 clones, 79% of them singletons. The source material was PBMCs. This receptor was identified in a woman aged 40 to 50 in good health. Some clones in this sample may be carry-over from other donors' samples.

The CDR3 sequence is CASSLIGVVNTEAFF. CDR3 DNA: TGTGCCAGCTCACTAATTGGGGTAGTGAACACTGAAGCTTTCTTT. The chain joins TRBV18 to TRBJ1-1; D remains ambiguous. CDR3 length equals 15 residues. Germline-derived CDR1 and CDR2 are KGHSH and LQKENI. V was clipped by 4 bases and J by 0 bases, with 12 bases between them. Full variable domain (remainder filled in from reference TRBV18 and TRBJ1-1): NAGVMQNPRHLVRRRGQEARLRCSPMKGHSHVYWYRQLPEEGLKFMVYLQKENIIDESGMPKERFSAEFPKEGPSILRIQQVVRGDSAAYFCASSLIGVVNTEAFFGQGTRLTVV.